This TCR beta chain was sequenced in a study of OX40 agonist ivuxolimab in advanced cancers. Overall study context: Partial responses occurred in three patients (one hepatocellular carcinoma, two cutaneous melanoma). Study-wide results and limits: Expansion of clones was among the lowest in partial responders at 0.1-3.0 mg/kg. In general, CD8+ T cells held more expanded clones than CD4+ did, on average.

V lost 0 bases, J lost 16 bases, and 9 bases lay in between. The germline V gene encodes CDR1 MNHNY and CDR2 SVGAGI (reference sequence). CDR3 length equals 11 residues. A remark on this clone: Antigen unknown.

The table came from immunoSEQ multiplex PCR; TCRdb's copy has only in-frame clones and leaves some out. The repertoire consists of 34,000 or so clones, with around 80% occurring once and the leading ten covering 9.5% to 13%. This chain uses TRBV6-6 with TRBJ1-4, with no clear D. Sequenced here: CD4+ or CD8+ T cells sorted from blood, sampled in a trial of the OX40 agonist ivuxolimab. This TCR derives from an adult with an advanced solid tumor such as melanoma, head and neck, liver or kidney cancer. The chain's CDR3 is CASSYSGRWFF. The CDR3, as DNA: TGTGCCAGCAGTTACTCAGGGCGATGGTTTTTT.